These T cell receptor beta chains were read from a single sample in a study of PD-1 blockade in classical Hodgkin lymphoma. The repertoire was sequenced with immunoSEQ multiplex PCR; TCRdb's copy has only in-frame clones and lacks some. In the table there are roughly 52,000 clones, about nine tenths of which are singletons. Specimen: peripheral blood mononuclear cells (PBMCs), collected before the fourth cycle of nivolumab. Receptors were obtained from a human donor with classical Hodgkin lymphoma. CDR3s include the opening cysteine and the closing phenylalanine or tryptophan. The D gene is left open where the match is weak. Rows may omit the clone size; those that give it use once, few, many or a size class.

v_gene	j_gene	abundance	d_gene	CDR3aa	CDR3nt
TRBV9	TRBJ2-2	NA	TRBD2	CASSPAGSSLTGELFF	TGTGCCAGCAGCCCAGCGGGGAGCTCGCTCACCGGGGAGCTGTTTTTT
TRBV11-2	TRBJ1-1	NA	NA	CASSALYGVLMNTEAFF	TGTGCCAGCAGCGCCCTTTACGGGGTACTAATGAACACTGAAGCTTTCTTT
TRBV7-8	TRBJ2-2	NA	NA	CASRPTPDGTGELFF	TGTGCCAGCAGGCCCACCCCCGATGGCACCGGGGAGCTGTTTTTT
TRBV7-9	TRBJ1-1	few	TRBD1	CASSPRAAGGGTEAFF	TGTGCCAGCAGCCCTCGTGCCGCAGGGGGGGGGACTGAAGCTTTCTTT
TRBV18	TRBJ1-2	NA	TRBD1	CASSPSQGDYGYTF	TGTGCCAGCTCACCAAGTCAGGGGGACTATGGCTACACCTTC
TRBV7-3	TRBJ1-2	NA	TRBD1	CASSPDRGTNYGYTF	TGTGCCAGCAGCCCCGACAGGGGGACAAACTATGGCTACACCTTC
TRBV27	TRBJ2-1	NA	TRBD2	CASSLYGLAGVAQGEQFF	TGTGCCAGCAGTTTATACGGACTAGCGGGGGTCGCGCAAGGTGAGCAGTTCTTC
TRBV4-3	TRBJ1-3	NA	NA	CASSLRGPGNTIYF	TGCGCCAGCAGCCTCAGGGGTCCTGGAAACACCATATATTTT
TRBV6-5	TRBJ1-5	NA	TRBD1	CASSLDRNGQPQHF	TGTGCCAGCAGTTTGGACAGGAACGGTCAGCCCCAGCATTTT
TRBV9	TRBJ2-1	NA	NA	CASSVGGRTATNEQFF	TGTGCCAGCAGCGTAGGGGGACGGACAGCCACCAATGAGCAGTTCTTC
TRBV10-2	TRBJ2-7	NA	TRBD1	CASRDTDRGPYEQYF	TGCGCCAGCAGGGATACGGACAGGGGGCCCTACGAGCAGTACTTC
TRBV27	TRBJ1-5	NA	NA	CASSPKGQPQHF	TGTGCCAGCAGTCCAAAGGGTCAGCCCCAGCATTTT
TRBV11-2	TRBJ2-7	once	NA	CASSLKLGGEQYF	TGTGCCAGCAGCTTAAAGTTGGGAGGCGAGCAGTACTTC
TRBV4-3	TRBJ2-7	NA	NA	CASSQVWANSYEQYF	TGCGCCAGCAGCCAAGTCTGGGCTAACTCCTACGAGCAGTACTTC
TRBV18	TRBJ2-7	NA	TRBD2	CARACSGTRPYEQYF	TGTGCCAGGGCATGTAGCGGGACTCGACCCTACGAGCAGTACTTC
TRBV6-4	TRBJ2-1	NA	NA	CASSEAENPYNEQFF	TGTGCCAGCAGTGAAGCGGAGAATCCATACAATGAGCAGTTCTTC
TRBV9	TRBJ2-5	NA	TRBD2	CASSPGLAGLAAVGETQYF	TGTGCCAGCAGCCCTGGACTAGCGGGACTCGCCGCGGTAGGGGAGACCCAGTACTTC
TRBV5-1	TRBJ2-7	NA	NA	CASSWGAAYEQYF	TGCGCCAGCAGCTGGGGGGCCGCCTACGAGCAGTACTTC
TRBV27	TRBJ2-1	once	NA	CASSSSSYNEQFF	TGTGCCAGCAGTTCGAGCTCCTACAATGAGCAGTTCTTC
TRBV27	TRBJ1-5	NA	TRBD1	CASSQTGAYNQPQHF	TGTGCCAGCAGTCAAACAGGGGCCTACAATCAGCCCCAGCATTTT
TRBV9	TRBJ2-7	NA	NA	CASSVDVGALSSYEQYF	TGTGCCAGCAGCGTAGATGTGGGGGCGTTGAGCTCCTACGAGCAGTACTTC
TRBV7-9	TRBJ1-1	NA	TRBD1	CASSLGPTGVTEAFF	TGTGCCAGCAGCTTAGGTCCGACAGGGGTGACTGAAGCTTTCTTT
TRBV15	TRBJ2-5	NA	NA	CATSSPPGTPETQYF	TGTGCCACCAGTAGTCCTCCGGGCACGCCGGAGACCCAGTACTTC
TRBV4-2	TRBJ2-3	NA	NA	CASSQGRGHEPDTQYF	TGTGCCAGCAGCCAAGGCCGGGGCCACGAGCCAGATACGCAGTATTTT
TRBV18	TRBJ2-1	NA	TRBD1	CASSPGQTYNEQFF	TGTGCCAGCTCACCGGGACAGACCTACAATGAGCAGTTCTTC
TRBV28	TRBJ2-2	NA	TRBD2	CASSFLAGRVNTGELFF	TGTGCCAGCAGCTTCCTAGCGGGACGGGTGAACACCGGGGAGCTGTTTTTT
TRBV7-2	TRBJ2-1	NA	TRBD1	CASSPRQGSYNEQFF	TGTGCCAGCAGCCCTAGACAGGGCTCCTACAATGAGCAGTTCTTC
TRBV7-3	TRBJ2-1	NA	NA	CASSPERVGKQFF	TGTGCCAGCAGCCCGGAAAGGGTGGGGAAGCAGTTCTTC
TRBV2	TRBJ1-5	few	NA	CASSVGQWQPQHF	TGTGCCAGCAGTGTGGGCCAATGGCAGCCCCAGCATTTT
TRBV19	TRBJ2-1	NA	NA	CASSVQVPAINEQFF	TGTGCCAGTAGCGTGCAGGTTCCGGCAATCAATGAGCAGTTCTTC
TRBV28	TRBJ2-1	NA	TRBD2	CASSFFSGGENEQFF	TGTGCCAGCAGTTTCTTTAGCGGGGGGGAAAATGAGCAGTTCTTC
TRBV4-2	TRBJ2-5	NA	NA	CASSQELRRLETQYF	TGTGCCAGCAGCCAAGAATTGCGGAGACTAGAGACCCAGTACTTC
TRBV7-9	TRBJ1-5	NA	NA	CASSLGGEGQPQHF	TGTGCCAGCAGCTTAGGAGGGGAAGGTCAGCCCCAGCATTTT
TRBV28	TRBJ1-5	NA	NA	CASSFGYQPQHF	TGTGCCAGCAGTTTCGGTTATCAGCCCCAGCATTTT
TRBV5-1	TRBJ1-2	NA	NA	CASSRDTYGYTF	TGCGCCAGCAGTAGAGACACCTATGGCTACACCTTC
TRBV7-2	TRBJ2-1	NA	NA	CASSLPGVSRNEQFF	TGTGCCAGCAGCTTACCGGGGGTCTCTCGCAATGAGCAGTTCTTC
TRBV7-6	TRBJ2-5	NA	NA	CASSLGGRKGETQYF	TGTGCCAGCAGCTTAGGCGGCAGGAAGGGAGAGACCCAGTACTTC
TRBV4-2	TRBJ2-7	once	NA	CASSQDRGLSYEQYF	TGTGCCAGCAGCCAAGATCGGGGACTCTCCTACGAGCAGTACTTC
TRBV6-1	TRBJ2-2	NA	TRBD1	CATSRQGATGELFF	TGTGCCACCTCCCGACAGGGGGCGACCGGGGAGCTGTTTTTT
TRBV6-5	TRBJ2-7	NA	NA	CASTGLATGGYEQYF	TGTGCCAGCACCGGACTGGCGACTGGGGGTTACGAGCAGTACTTC
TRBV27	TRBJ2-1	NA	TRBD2	CASSLAGPSYNEQFF	TGTGCCAGCAGCCTAGCGGGACCCTCCTACAATGAGCAGTTCTTC
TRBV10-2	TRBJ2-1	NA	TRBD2	CASSIGGGYNEQFF	TGCGCCAGCAGTATTGGCGGGGGGTACAATGAGCAGTTCTTC
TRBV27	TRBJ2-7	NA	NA	CASSLTAPVYEQYF	TGTGCCAGCAGTTTAACGGCCCCCGTCTACGAGCAGTACTTC
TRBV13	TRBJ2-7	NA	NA	CASSLGYEQYF	TGTGCCAGCAGCTTGGGTTACGAGCAGTACTTC
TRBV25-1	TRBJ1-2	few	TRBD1	CASSRTGHGYTF	TGTGCCAGCAGCAGGACAGGGCACGGCTACACCTTC
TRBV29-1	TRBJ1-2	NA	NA	CSVEGGKNYGYTF	TGCAGCGTTGAGGGGGGGAAGAACTATGGCTACACCTTC